These 26 T cell receptor beta chains share one sample of origin, sequenced in a study of response to subunit inactivated influenza vaccine listed by TCRdb under 2018. The protocol used for the library was RT-PCR. The listed sequencing device is Illumina HiSeq 2500. TCRdb ran its own pipeline on the public reads, namely fastp trimming at Q25 and MiXCR clone calling, and kept in-frame beta chains. Identical CDR3 proteins give one entry, which carries the most common genes and DNA. The sample records some 600,000 distinct CDR3 sequences, 14% of which are singletons. The ten biggest clones cover roughly 7.2% of the sample. Material: PBMCs from blood, obtained approximately 15 days before vaccination. The origin of the receptors is a man aged 50 to 60 who received an inactivated influenza vaccine. Donor details come from another sample of the same person, matched by shared clones.

The V and J genes are TRBV7-8 and TRBJ1-5; D is uncertain. Trimming removed 8 bases from V and 5 bases from J, with 10 bases in between. Per germline, CDR1 SGHVS and CDR2 FQNEAQ. This CDR3 is 12 amino acids long. CDR3 sequence (DNA): TGTGCCAGCGGTCCACTGGATCAGCCCCAGCATTTT. Protein product: CASGPLDQPQHF.

This clonotype has only a few counts. The chain has TRBV7-2 and TRBJ2-2; 7 nucleotides match TRBD2. The CDR3 has 14 amino acids. Trimming removed 7 bases from V and 5 bases from J; junction bases left unmatched: 7. CDR1 SGHTA and CDR2 FQGNSA come from the germline V gene. For the CDR3, the DNA is TGTGCCAGCACTCAGCGCGGGAGAACCGGGGAGCTGTTTTTT. Translation: CASTQRGRTGELFF.

In its sample, this clonotype was seen many times. This chain connects TRBV5-1 to TRBJ2-5; 9 bases map to TRBD1. Germline loops: CDR1 SGHRS, CDR2 YFSETQ. V was pared by 1 base and J by 5 bases, with 3 bases of the junction left unmatched. The CDR3 covers 14 residues. The CDR3 DNA reads TGCGCCAGCAGCTTGTGGACAGGGGACGAGACCCAGTACTTC. It is translated as CASSLWTGDETQYF.

This clonotype was observed a handful of times. The chain is built from TRBV5-1 and TRBJ2-7; TRBD2 might be the D (5 bases). V dropped 3 bases and J dropped 6 bases, with 16 bases sitting between them. Germline CDR1 and CDR2: SGHRS and YFSETQ. This CDR3 is built from 14 residues. Here the CDR3 reads CASSSGFQAAEQYF. CDR3 in DNA: TGCGCCAGCAGCTCGGGATTTCAGGCGGCCGAGCAGTACTTC.

This clonotype has a handful of counts. This chain uses TRBV20-1 with TRBJ2-7, with a possible D match to TRBD1 (5 bases). The germline V and J ends were trimmed by 3 bases and 4 bases, with 16 bases remaining between them. The length of the CDR3 is 14 residues. The germline V gene has CDR1 DFQATT and CDR2 SNEGSKA (reference sequence). CDR3 amino acids: CSARGQGKPYEQYF. CDR3 DNA: TGCAGTGCTAGGGGGCAGGGCAAGCCTTACGAGCAGTACTTC.

This clonotype was recorded many times. V gene TRBV28 combines with J gene TRBJ2-7, with D tentatively TRBD1 (6 bases). This CDR3 region has 12 residues. Germline V gene sequence: CDR1 MDHEN, CDR2 SYDVKM. The V gene lost 6 bases and the J gene lost 4 bases, with 10 bases spanning the gap. The CDR3 loop is CASSQQGYEQYF. The CDR3 region has the DNA TGTGCCAGCAGCCAACAGGGATACGAGCAGTACTTC. Full variable domain (outside the CDR3, taken from reference TRBV28 and TRBJ2-7): DVKVTQSSRYLVKRTGEKVFLECVQDMDHENMFWYRQDPGLGLRLIYFSYDVKMKEKGDIPEGYSVSREKKERFSLILESASTNQTSMYLCASSQQGYEQYFGPGTRLTVT.

This clonotype was detected ten times or more. This chain uses TRBV12-3 or TRBV12-4 with TRBJ1-5; 7 nucleotides match TRBD1. The J segment lost 5 bases and the V segment lost 6 bases, leaving 10 bases of the junction unmatched. The CDR3 length is 15 residues. The CDR3 sequence: CASRSDREGDQPQHF. CDR3 sequence (DNA): TGTGCCAGCAGATCTGACAGGGAGGGGGATCAGCCCCAGCATTTT.

The rearrangement links TRBV9 to TRBJ2-2; D is unresolved. Looked up from germline, CDR1 is SGDLS and CDR2 is YYNGEE. This CDR3 has 15 residues. V was pared by 3 bases and J by 5 bases, with 14 bases between. CDR3 DNA: TGTGCCAGCAGCGCCGCCCGTCGAACAACCGGGGAGCTGTTTTTT. Amino acid sequence: CASSAARRTTGELFF.

This clonotype was recorded at least ten times. The V call is TRBV3-1, the J call TRBJ2-3; TRBD1 agrees at 7 bases. The CDR3 sequence is 14 residues long. With V trimmed by 2 bases and J by 6 bases, 5 bases remained unmatched. Germline assignment: CDR1 LGHDT and CDR2 YNNKEL (reference sequence). The CDR3 bases are TGTGCCAGCAGCCAATTACAGGGGCCGGATACGCAGTATTTT. It translates to CASSQLQGPDTQYF.

This clonotype occurred a few times. The CDR3 coding sequence is TGTGCCAGCAGTTCAAATGGCAAAAACATTCAGTACTTC. Amino acid sequence: CASSSNGKNIQYF. The chain carries TRBV28 and TRBJ2-4; D call uncertain. The CDR3 is 13 residues long. V was trimmed by 4 bases and J by 3 bases, leaving 7 bases between them. Per germline, CDR1 MDHEN and CDR2 SYDVKM.

This clonotype was observed at least ten times. The CDR3 loop reads CASSSRGGPSGANVLTF. CDR3 nucleotides: TGTGCCAGCAGCTCTCGCGGGGGCCCCTCTGGGGCCAACGTCCTGACTTTC. This chain links TRBV7-2 with TRBJ2-6, with D possibly being TRBD2 (7 bases). Trimming removed 4 bases from V and 0 bases from J, with 13 bases in between. Germline V gene sequence: CDR1 SGHTA, CDR2 FQGNSA. CDR3 length equals 17 residues. Drawing the rest from reference TRBV7-2 and TRBJ2-6, the complete variable domain is GAGVSQSPSNKVTEKGKDVELRCDPISGHTALYWYRQSLGQGLEFLIYFQGNSAPDKSGLPSDRFSAERTGGSVSTLTIQRTQQEDSAVYLCASSSRGGPSGANVLTFGAGSRLTVL.

This clonotype was seen more than once but under ten times. The chain uses TRBV28 and TRBJ2-3; TRBD2 aligns across 7 bases. The CDR3 has 18 amino acids. From germline, CDR1 is MDHEN and CDR2 SYDVKM. The ends lost 3 bases at V and 0 bases at J; junction bases unmatched: 12. The CDR3 region has the DNA TGTGCCAGCAGTTTTTCCCGGGGGGACCTTGCTAGCACAGATACGCAGTATTTT. As protein: CASSFSRGDLASTDTQYF.

This rearrangement joins TRBV27 to TRBJ2-2; no clear D. The CDR3 is 18 amino acids. Germline V gene sequence: CDR1 MNHEY, CDR2 SMNVEV (reference sequence). Trimming shortened V by 1 base and J by 5 bases, and 20 bases separated the two germline ends. The CDR3 bases are TGTGCCAGCAGTTTATACCCCTCGTTTAATTCCGGGACCGGGGAGCTGTTTTTT. It encodes CASSLYPSFNSGTGELFF.

The DNA of the CDR3 is TGCAGTGCCACCACGGGGGCGCAGAGAGAGACCCAGTACTTC. Its translation is CSATTGAQRETQYF. The chain uses TRBV20-1 and TRBJ2-5; either TRBD1 or TRBD2 may supply D (6 bases each). Germline CDR1 reads DFQATT; CDR2 reads SNEGSKA (reference sequence). CDR3 size: 14 residues. V was clipped by 6 bases and J by 4 bases, with 18 bases between them.

The chain carries TRBV7-2 and TRBJ2-6, with no clear D. Germline CDR1 reads SGHTA; CDR2 reads FQGNSA. The CDR3 has 16 residues. With 5 bases removed from V and 0 bases from J, the gap between germline ends came to 11 bases. The CDR3 here is CASSPQDGSGANVLTF. The CDR3 nucleotides read TGTGCCAGCAGCCCCCAGGACGGCTCTGGGGCCAACGTCCTGACTTTC.

In its sample, this clonotype was seen a few times. CDR3 in DNA: TGTGCCAGCAGCTTAGATCGAAATGGCTACACCTTC. Its protein product is CASSLDRNGYTF. V is TRBV11-2 and J is TRBJ1-2, with no clear D. Trimming cost V 0 bases and J 6 bases, with 5 bases left between them. CDR1 SGHAT and CDR2 FQNNGV come from the germline V gene. The CDR3 has 12 residues. Full variable domain (outside the CDR3, taken from reference TRBV11-2 and TRBJ1-2): EAGVAQSPRYKIIEKRQSVAFWCNPISGHATLYWYQQILGQGPKLLIQFQNNGVVDDSQLPKDRFSAERLKGVDSTLKIQPAKLEDSAVYLCASSLDRNGYTFGSGTRLTVV.

The gene calls are TRBV27 and TRBJ2-5; TRBD1 is a possible D gene (6 bases). Per the germline V gene, CDR1 is MNHEY and CDR2 is SMNVEV (reference sequence). V was shortened by 5 bases and J by 7 bases, with 23 bases between the two germline ends. CDR3 length: 16 residues. The CDR3 spells CASSTQGRGARGTQYF. Here the CDR3 DNA reads TGTGCCAGCAGTACACAGGGACGGGGTGCACGGGGGACCCAGTACTTC.

This clonotype has a handful of counts. The CDR3 loop is CASSQDRSNYGYTF. CDR3 coding DNA: TGCGCCAGCAGCCAAGACAGGTCTAACTATGGCTACACCTTC. This chain connects TRBV4-3 to TRBJ1-2; unclear D gene. Germline V CDR1 and CDR2: LGHNA, YSLEER. CDR3 length: 14 amino acids. Between the trimmed V and J ends, which lost 0 bases and 0 bases, there was a span of 5 bases.

This clonotype turned up a few times. The chain is built from TRBV12-3 or TRBV12-4 and TRBJ2-5, with 10 bases fitting TRBD1. The length of the CDR3 is 14 residues. After removal of 4 bases from V and 7 bases from J, the junction contained 6 bases not matched to a gene. CDR3 bases: TGTGCCAGCAGTTCGGGACAGGGGTTTGGGACCCAGTACTTC. The encoded protein is CASSSGQGFGTQYF.

A few counts support this clonotype. The chain joins TRBV28 to TRBJ2-1; 10 nucleotides align to TRBD2. J was trimmed by 15 bases and V by 4 bases; bases with no gene match: 12. The CDR3 is made up of 14 amino acids. Per the germline V gene, CDR1 is MDHEN and CDR2 is SYDVKM. CDR3 region: CASSSPSGGYSPFF. DNA for the CDR3: TGTGCCAGCAGTTCCCCTAGCGGGGGCTATAGTCCGTTCTTC.

The chain employs TRBV12-3 or TRBV12-4 and TRBJ1-2; possible D gene TRBD1, 6 bases. Between the trimmed V and J ends, which lost 7 bases and 6 bases, there was a span of 21 bases. The CDR3 covers 15 residues. The CDR3 here is CASTLRQDLIDGYTF. For the CDR3, the DNA is TGTGCCAGCACCCTTAGACAGGACCTTATCGATGGCTACACCTTC.

The chain links TRBV28 to TRBJ2-7; 11 positions agree with TRBD1. The V gene's germline CDR1 is MDHEN and CDR2 SYDVKM. The CDR3 runs to 16 residues. The junction had 6 bases not matched to a gene; V was cut back by 3 bases and J by 2 bases. The chain's CDR3 is CASSLVLGQGAYEQYF. CDR3 nucleotide sequence: TGTGCCAGCAGTTTGGTGTTGGGACAGGGGGCCTACGAGCAGTACTTC.

This chain links TRBV12-3 or TRBV12-4 with TRBJ1-6, with D maybe TRBD1 (6 bases). Trimming took off 8 bases at V and 6 bases at J, with 14 bases between the two ends. CDR3 size: 14 residues. The CDR3 sequence: CASRRDTRNSPLHF. Here the CDR3 DNA reads TGTGCCAGCCGACGGGACACGCGTAATTCACCCCTCCACTTT.

V and J are TRBV6-1 and TRBJ1-5; no definite D call. Trimming took off 0 bases at V and 11 bases at J, with 14 bases between the two ends. CDR3 length equals 14 residues. Germline loops: CDR1 MNHNS, CDR2 SASEGT. The CDR3 region is CASSEARTGLTQHF. The CDR3 DNA sequence: TGTGCCAGCAGTGAAGCTCGGACGGGCCTGACCCAGCATTTT.

The rearrangement uses TRBV5-1 and TRBJ2-7; TRBD1 aligns across 7 bases. J was trimmed by 0 bases and V by 4 bases; bases with no gene match: 7. Germline CDR1 and CDR2: SGHRS and YFSETQ. This CDR3 contains 15 residues. DNA for the CDR3: TGCGCCAGCAGCCCGGGACAGCCAAGCTCCTACGAGCAGTACTTC. Its translation is CASSPGQPSSYEQYF.

The rearrangement uses TRBV28 and TRBJ2-3; 14 bases align to TRBD2. The J segment lost 5 bases and the V segment lost 4 bases, leaving 8 bases of the junction unmatched. The germline CDR1 and CDR2 sequences are MDHEN and SYDVKM. This CDR3 spans 17 amino acids. For the CDR3, the DNA is TGTGCCAGCAGTTCAAGAGGACTAGCGGGAGGTGAAGATACGCAGTATTTT. This codes for CASSSRGLAGGEDTQYF.